One and the same sample provided the 32 T cell receptor beta chains below, sequenced in a study of T cell clonotyping in hematopoietic cell transplantation. The assay was immunoSEQ multiplex PCR, and TCRdb's table has in-frame clones only and misses some. The repertoire holds about 36,000 clones, with 85% to 95% as singletons. As to time point: recipient sample about 28 days before transplant, after cytoreduction. Here the sequenced sample was peripheral blood mononuclear cells, taken before stem cell transplant. Receptor source: a man between 35 and 55 years old with chronic myeloid leukemia. Some clones in this sample may be carry-over from other donors' samples.

The chain joins TRBV23-1 to TRBJ2-2; no definite D call. TRBV23-1 is filed as an ORF, its function uncertain. Trimming shortened V by 4 bases and J by 4 bases, and 19 bases separated the two germline ends. The CDR3 loop spans 17 amino acids. The CDR3 sequence: CASSPPRPIPFTGELFF. CDR3 nucleotides: TGCGCCAGCAGTCCTCCCCGCCCAATCCCCTTCACCGGGGAGCTGTTTTTT.

The genes are TRBV5-4 and TRBJ1-1, with a weak D call TRBD1 (5 bases). The V end was cut by 3 bases, the J end by 1 base, with 10 bases between. CDR3 length equals 14 residues. The germline V gene has CDR1 SGHNT and CDR2 YYREEE (reference sequence). CDR3 in DNA: TGTGCCAGCAGCTCGGGGGGAGAGAACACTGAAGCTTTCTTT. This encodes CASSSGGENTEAFF.

The V and J genes are TRBV6-6 and TRBJ2-6, with unresolved D. V was cut by 0 bases and J by 1 base, with 4 bases left in between. The CDR3 extends over 15 amino acids. The germline V gene has CDR1 MNHNY and CDR2 SVGAGI (reference sequence). CDR3 DNA sequence: TGTGCCAGCAGTTACTCAAGGTCTGGGGCCAACGTCCTGACTTTC. This encodes CASSYSRSGANVLTF.

The chain uses TRBV28 and TRBJ1-6; TRBD1 is a possible D gene (6 bases). The V end was cut by 11 bases, the J end by 7 bases, with 15 bases between. The CDR3 runs 13 residues. Germline V gene sequence: CDR1 MDHEN, CDR2 SYDVKM. Written as DNA, the CDR3 is TGTGCCGCCCGGGGGCAGGGAAATTCACCCCTCCACTTT. Translating gives CAARGQGNSPLHF.

Note on this clone: The junction shows a germline mismatch at one end, possibly a read error. The V and J genes are TRBV6-5 and TRBJ2-1; 8 bases fit TRBD1. This CDR3 spans 13 amino acids. Germline loops: CDR1 MNHEY, CDR2 SVGAGI. Here the CDR3 reads CACSRGPNNEQFF. CDR3 sequence (DNA): TGTGCCTGCAGCAGGGGGCCTAACAATGAGCAGTTCTTC.

This chain connects TRBV28 to TRBJ1-2; D call uncertain. The CDR3 sequence is 17 residues long. Germline V gene sequence: CDR1 MDHEN, CDR2 SYDVKM. Trimming pared 4 bases from V and 2 bases from J, leaving 20 bases between. The CDR3 sequence: CASSSSQSSRKNYGYTF. The CDR3 coding sequence is TGTGCCAGCAGTTCCTCCCAGAGCTCGCGGAAAAACTATGGCTACACCTTC.

V usage is TRBV6-1 and J usage is TRBJ1-5; D call uncertain. V was pared by 7 bases and J by 5 bases, with 9 bases between. Germline V gives CDR1 MNHNS, CDR2 SASEGT. This CDR3 comprises 12 residues. Here the CDR3 DNA reads TGTGCCAGCACTGGACCCGATCAGCCCCAGCATTTT. This encodes CASTGPDQPQHF.

This chain links TRBV4-3 with TRBJ2-5; the D is unclear. CDR1 is LGHNA, CDR2 YSLEER, per germline. There are 14 residues in the CDR3. With 4 bases removed from V and 3 bases from J, the gap between germline ends came to 12 bases. The CDR3 sequence is CASSRHTTEETQYF. The CDR3 DNA reads as TGCGCCAGCAGCCGACATACTACAGAAGAGACCCAGTACTTC.

The rearrangement links TRBV11-2 to TRBJ1-3; D possibly corresponds to TRBD1 (6 bases). The CDR3 loop spans 15 amino acids. Trimming removed 5 bases at V and 3 bases at J, with 14 bases between. Germline V gives CDR1 SGHAT, CDR2 FQNNGV. The CDR3 nucleotides read TGTGCCAGCAGCCGATCGGGGGGCCGTGGAAACACCATATATTTT. Translating gives CASSRSGGRGNTIYF.

The CDR3 here is CASSYGTGTREKLFF. The CDR3 coding sequence is TGTGCCAGCAGTTACGGGACAGGGACGCGAGAAAAACTGTTTTTT. The chain carries TRBV6-5 and TRBJ1-4; the match to TRBD1 covers 9 bases. Germline CDR1 and CDR2: MNHEY and SVGAGI. The CDR3 consists of 15 residues. Trimming removed 2 bases from V and 8 bases from J; junction bases left unmatched: 6.

The chain recombines TRBV28 with TRBJ1-5; no firm D call. The germline V and J ends were trimmed by 2 bases and 4 bases, with 9 bases remaining between them. The CDR3 has 14 amino acids. CDR1 is MDHEN, CDR2 SYDVKM, per germline. This chain's CDR3 is CASSLGLENQPQHF. The DNA of the CDR3 is TGTGCCAGCAGTTTAGGGCTGGAGAATCAGCCCCAGCATTTT. The entire variable domain, with the rest obtained from reference TRBV28 and TRBJ1-5, is as follows: DVKVTQSSRYLVKRTGEKVFLECVQDMDHENMFWYRQDPGLGLRLIYFSYDVKMKEKGDIPEGYSVSREKKERFSLILESASTNQTSMYLCASSLGLENQPQHFGDGTRLSIL.

The chain links TRBV18 to TRBJ1-2; D gene ambiguous. From germline, CDR1 is KGHSH and CDR2 LQKENI. Trimming took off 4 bases at V and 2 bases at J, with 8 bases between the two ends. The CDR3 covers 13 residues. CDR3: CASSQQGNYGYTF. In DNA form, the CDR3 reads TGTGCCAGCTCACAACAAGGCAACTATGGCTACACCTTC.

The chain links TRBV30 to TRBJ2-7, with a possible D match to TRBD1 (6 bases). CDR3 length: 13 residues. V was pared by 4 bases and J by 2 bases, with 12 bases between. Germline assignment: CDR1 GTSNPN and CDR2 SVGIG (reference sequence). CDR3 protein: CAWTPTGTYEQYF. Written as DNA, the CDR3 is TGTGCCTGGACCCCGACAGGTACCTACGAGCAGTACTTC.

The chain combines TRBV9 with TRBJ2-5; tentative D call: TRBD1 (6 bases). V lost 4 bases, J lost 1 base, and 14 bases lay in between. The CDR3 consists of 15 residues. CDR1 SGDLS and CDR2 YYNGEE come from the germline V gene. The CDR3 loop reads CASSLKTGGQETQYF. CDR3 sequence (DNA): TGTGCCAGCAGCCTTAAGACAGGAGGCCAAGAGACCCAGTACTTC.

This clone came up once. The rearrangement uses TRBV28 and TRBJ1-3; a weak D match, TRBD1 (5 bases). In germline, CDR1 is MDHEN, CDR2 SYDVKM. The CDR3 loop spans 15 amino acids. Trimming removed 3 bases from V and 2 bases from J, with 11 bases in between. The CDR3 loop is CASSLGRGTGNTIYF. Here the CDR3 DNA reads TGTGCCAGCAGTTTGGGACGGGGGACTGGAAACACCATATATTTT.

This rearrangement joins TRBV6-6 to TRBJ1-3; no reliable D call. Germline assignment: CDR1 MNHNY and CDR2 SVGAGI (reference sequence). Trimming took 6 bases from V and 4 from J, leaving 7 bases between them. This CDR3 is built from 12 residues. The CDR3 loop is CASSGPGNTIYF. Written as DNA, the CDR3 is TGTGCCAGCAGCGGTCCGGGAAACACCATATATTTT.

V usage is TRBV5-1 and J usage is TRBJ2-7; 7 bases match TRBD1. The CDR3 loop spans 14 amino acids. Germline CDR1 and CDR2: SGHRS and YFSETQ. The V gene end was trimmed by 4 bases and the J gene end by 6 bases; junction bases not matched to a gene: 10. The CDR3 region has the DNA TGCGCCAGCAGCCCGAGACAGGGAATTGGCGAGCAGTACTTC. Its protein product is CASSPRQGIGEQYF.

The rearrangement links TRBV14 to TRBJ1-5; a possible D gene is TRBD1 (5 bases). Germline V gives CDR1 SGHDN, CDR2 FVKESK. The germline V and J ends were trimmed by 4 bases and 7 bases, with 11 bases remaining between them. The CDR3 totals 13 residues. The CDR3 loop reads CASSRTTEQPQHF. CDR3 in DNA: TGTGCCAGCAGCCGAACGACAGAACAGCCCCAGCATTTT.

The chain uses TRBV19 and TRBJ2-2; tentative D call: TRBD2 (6 bases). V was pared by 8 bases and J by 5 bases, with 9 bases between. This CDR3 has 12 amino acids. The germline gives CDR1 LNHDA, CDR2 SQIVND (reference sequence). CDR3 bases: TGTGCCAGTGGAGGAGGGACCGGGGAGCTGTTTTTT. Protein sequence: CASGGGTGELFF. Variable domain in full (rest from reference TRBV19 and TRBJ2-2): DGGITQSPKYLFRKEGQNVTLSCEQNLNHDAMYWYRQDPGQGLRLIYYSQIVNDFQKGDIAEGYSVSREKKESFPLTVTSAQKNPTAFYLCASGGGTGELFFGEGSRLTVL.

The J gene is TRBJ2-6, the V gene TRBV7-3; TRBD1 aligns across 9 bases. This CDR3 is built from 18 residues. Looked up from germline, CDR1 is SGHTA and CDR2 is FQGTGA. With V trimmed by 2 bases and J by 1 base, 6 bases remained unmatched. CDR3 in amino acids: CASSLSGTGPSGANVLTF. CDR3 bases: TGTGCCAGCAGCTTATCCGGGACAGGGCCTTCTGGGGCCAACGTCCTGACTTTC.

The chain recombines TRBV7-3 with TRBJ1-2; weak D call: TRBD1 (5 bases). The CDR3 spans 12 residues. V was shortened by 0 bases and J by 13 bases, with 12 bases between the two germline ends. The germline V gene has CDR1 SGHTA and CDR2 FQGTGA. The CDR3 coding sequence is TGTGCCAGCAGCTTAACGCCAGGGAGGCTCACCTTC. Its protein product is CASSLTPGRLTF. The full variable domain, in which reference TRBV7-3 and TRBJ1-2 provide the parts outside the CDR3, is GAGVSQTPSNKVTEKGKYVELRCDPISGHTALYWYRQSLGQGPEFLIYFQGTGAADDSGLPNDRFFAVRPEGSVSTLKIQRTERGDSAVYLCASSLTPGRLTFGSGTRLTVV.

V gene TRBV7-6 combines with J gene TRBJ2-5, with D possibly being TRBD1 or TRBD2 (5 bases each). CDR1 is SGHVS and CDR2 is FNYEAQ in the germline V gene. The germline V and J ends were trimmed by 5 bases and 5 bases, with 12 bases remaining between them. The CDR3 spans 13 residues. CDR3 in DNA: TGTGCCAGCAGCCTTACTAGGGGTGAGACCCAGTACTTC. It yields the protein CASSLTRGETQYF.

The CDR3 protein is CAWSVESSYNSPLHF. In nucleotides, the CDR3 is TGTGCCTGGAGTGTGGAGAGCTCCTATAATTCACCCCTCCACTTT. The rearrangement uses TRBV30 and TRBJ1-6; D ambiguous. Germline V gene sequence: CDR1 GTSNPN, CDR2 SVGIG (reference sequence). With 0 bases removed from V and 0 bases from J, the gap between germline ends came to 6 bases. The CDR3 totals 15 residues.

In its sample, this clone ranks as medium-sized. The CDR3 region is CAIRSIGSHNEQFF. Written as DNA, the CDR3 is TGTGCCATCAGATCTATCGGATCCCACAATGAGCAGTTCTTC. V and J are TRBV10-3 and TRBJ2-1; D gene uncertain. Per germline, CDR1 ENHRY and CDR2 SYGVKD. The V gene lost 6 bases and the J gene lost 5 bases, with 14 bases spanning the gap. This CDR3 has 14 residues.

This chain joins TRBV18 and TRBJ2-7, with D possibly being TRBD2 (5 bases). The CDR3 is made up of 11 amino acids. CDR1 is KGHSH and CDR2 is LQKENI in the germline V gene. The V end was cut by 4 bases, the J end by 7 bases, with 8 bases between. CDR3 protein: CASSLTGEQYF. The DNA of the CDR3 is TGTGCCAGCTCACTCACGGGGGAGCAGTACTTC. The variable domain in full, with the rest retrieved from reference TRBV18 and TRBJ2-7, is NAGVMQNPRHLVRRRGQEARLRCSPMKGHSHVYWYRQLPEEGLKFMVYLQKENIIDESGMPKERFSAEFPKEGPSILRIQQVVRGDSAAYFCASSLTGEQYFGPGTRLTVT.

This rearrangement joins TRBV5-5 to TRBJ2-3, with 8 bases lining up with TRBD1. The junction had 1 base not matched to a gene; V was cut back by 4 bases and J by 6 bases. This CDR3 region has 12 residues. CDR1 SGHKS and CDR2 YYEKEE come from the germline V gene (reference sequence). CDR3 coding DNA: TGTGCCAGCAGCCGGGACAGGGATACGCAGTATTTT. Protein product: CASSRDRDTQYF.

This chain joins TRBV7-6 and TRBJ2-5; TRBD2 matches 9 bases. The CDR3 contains 16 residues. Trimming removed 2 bases from V and 2 bases from J; junction bases left unmatched: 6. Per the germline V gene, CDR1 is SGHVS and CDR2 is FNYEAQ. DNA for the CDR3: TGTGCCAGCAGCTTAACGACAGCGGGGGGACAAGAGACCCAGTACTTC. Amino acid sequence: CASSLTTAGGQETQYF. Combining the CDR3 with reference TRBV7-6 and TRBJ2-5 gives the whole variable domain GAGVSQSPRYKVTKRGQDVALRCDPISGHVSLYWYRQALGQGPEFLTYFNYEAQQDKSGLPNDRFSAERPEGSISTLTIQRTEQRDSAMYRCASSLTTAGGQETQYFGPGTRLLVL.

The V gene is TRBV20-1, the J gene TRBJ1-4; no clear D gene. CDR3 length: 11 amino acids. Trimming removed 0 bases from V and 8 bases from J, with 4 bases in between. Germline V gene data show CDR1 as DFQATT and CDR2 as SNEGSKA (reference sequence). CDR3 nucleotides: TGCAGTGCTAGAGAGAGGGAAAAACTGTTTTTT. Its protein is CSAREREKLFF.

V is TRBV18 and J is TRBJ1-2; 9 positions agree with TRBD1. This CDR3 has 15 amino acids. J was trimmed by 3 bases and V by 0 bases; bases with no gene match: 2. Germline V lookup: CDR1 KGHSH, CDR2 LQKENI. CDR3 region: CASSPPTGGDYGYTF. CDR3 DNA: TGTGCCAGCTCACCACCGACAGGGGGTGACTATGGCTACACCTTC. The full variable domain, with the rest looked up from reference TRBV18 and TRBJ1-2, is NAGVMQNPRHLVRRRGQEARLRCSPMKGHSHVYWYRQLPEEGLKFMVYLQKENIIDESGMPKERFSAEFPKEGPSILRIQQVVRGDSAAYFCASSPPTGGDYGYTFGSGTRLTVV.

The chain combines TRBV5-1 with TRBJ2-2, with 7 bases fitting TRBD1. This CDR3 is built from 15 residues. V trimming: 0 bases; J trimming: 8 bases; junction bases outside the gene matches: 7. Germline V lookup: CDR1 SGHRS, CDR2 YFSETQ. The CDR3 DNA reads as TGCGCCAGCAGCTTGGACCAGACAGGGATAGGGGAGCTGTTTTTT. It encodes CASSLDQTGIGELFF.

The V call is TRBV6-4, the J call TRBJ2-1, with D tentatively TRBD1 (5 bases). V lost 2 bases and J 0 bases, leaving 8 bases between the germline ends. Germline CDR1 is MRHNA and CDR2 is SNTAGT. This CDR3 contains 15 residues. CDR3 in DNA: TGTGCCAGCAGTGACGGGGCGGTCTCCTACAATGAGCAGTTCTTC. It translates to CASSDGAVSYNEQFF.

The chain carries TRBV27 and TRBJ1-3; D perhaps matches TRBD1 (5 bases). The CDR3 totals 16 residues. Germline V lookup: CDR1 MNHEY, CDR2 SMNVEV (reference sequence). V was shortened by 5 bases and J by 0 bases, with 14 bases between the two germline ends. The CDR3 nucleotides are TGTGCCAGCAGTAAAGCAGGGTACTTCTCTGGAAACACCATATATTTT. The encoded protein is CASSKAGYFSGNTIYF.